A selection of T cell receptor beta chains follows, all from one sample in a study of blood T cell repertoires in COVID-19. Using immunoSEQ multiplex PCR, the repertoire was profiled, and TCRdb retains in-frame clones only, with some absent. The sample holds more than 150,000 clones, more than 75% seen once. Sequencing input: PBMCs or T cells enriched from blood (not recorded which). These receptors came from a woman between 50 and 59 years old who had recovered from COVID-19. Each CDR3 is given with its conserved first and last residue. A D gene is named only where the DNA matches it firmly. Rows may omit the clone size; those that give it use once, few, many or a size class.

D gene: TRBD2
V gene: TRBV5-6
CDR3 length: 18
J gene: TRBJ2-1
clone size: NA
CDR3 protein: CASSLVGTSGSSYNEQFF
CDR3 DNA: TGTGCCAGCAGCTTGGTGGGGACTAGCGGGAGTTCCTACAATGAGCAGTTCTTC

D gene: TRBD1
V gene: TRBV6-6
CDR3 length: 14
J gene: TRBJ1-2
clone size: NA
CDR3 protein: CASSPTGGDYGYTF
CDR3 DNA: TGTGCCAGCAGTCCTACAGGGGGTGACTATGGCTACACCTTC

D gene: NA
V gene: TRBV20-1
CDR3 length: 13
J gene: TRBJ2-7
clone size: NA
CDR3 protein: CSASRQGSYEQYF
CDR3 DNA: TGCAGTGCTAGTCGGCAGGGGTCCTACGAGCAGTACTTC

D gene: NA
V gene: TRBV9
CDR3 length: 13
J gene: TRBJ1-4
clone size: NA
CDR3 protein: CASSVFPGEKLFF
CDR3 DNA: TGTGCCAGCAGCGTATTCCCGGGGGAAAAACTGTTTTTT

D gene: TRBD1
V gene: TRBV18
CDR3 length: 15
J gene: TRBJ2-2
clone size: NA
CDR3 protein: CASSPDRGNTGELFF
CDR3 DNA: TGTGCCAGCTCACCAGACAGGGGAAACACCGGGGAGCTGTTTTTT

D gene: NA
V gene: TRBV2
CDR3 length: 14
J gene: TRBJ1-6
clone size: NA
CDR3 protein: CASSSEGVFSPLHF
CDR3 DNA: TGTGCCAGCAGTTCCGAGGGGGTGTTTTCACCCCTCCACTTT

D gene: NA
V gene: TRBV15
CDR3 length: 13
J gene: TRBJ2-2
clone size: NA
CDR3 protein: CATRQGNTGELFF
CDR3 DNA: TGTGCCACCAGGCAGGGGAACACCGGGGAGCTGTTTTTT

D gene: NA
V gene: TRBV12-3/TRBV12-4
CDR3 length: 12
J gene: TRBJ2-2
clone size: NA
CDR3 protein: CASSFSGGELFF
CDR3 DNA: TGTGCCAGCAGTTTTTCGGGCGGGGAGCTGTTTTTT

D gene: NA
V gene: TRBV28
CDR3 length: 16
J gene: TRBJ2-1
clone size: few
CDR3 protein: CASSPLGSPSYNEQFF
CDR3 DNA: TGTGCCAGCAGTCCTCTAGGGAGCCCCTCCTACAATGAGCAGTTCTTC

D gene: TRBD1
V gene: TRBV2
CDR3 length: 14
J gene: TRBJ1-2
clone size: NA
CDR3 protein: CASSEAGQGYGYTF
CDR3 DNA: TGTGCCAGCAGTGAAGCGGGACAGGGCTATGGCTACACCTTC

D gene: NA
V gene: TRBV5-1
CDR3 length: 14
J gene: TRBJ2-3
clone size: NA
CDR3 protein: CASSLAQPLDTQYF
CDR3 DNA: TGCGCCAGCAGCTTGGCACAACCCTTGGATACGCAGTATTTT

D gene: NA
V gene: TRBV28
CDR3 length: 14
J gene: TRBJ1-5
clone size: once
CDR3 protein: CASSLGVANQPQHF
CDR3 DNA: TGTGCCAGCAGTTTAGGTGTGGCTAATCAGCCCCAGCATTTT

D gene: NA
V gene: TRBV6-5
CDR3 length: 14
J gene: TRBJ1-1
clone size: few
CDR3 protein: CASSYNGELTEAFF
CDR3 DNA: TGTGCCAGCAGTTACAACGGTGAGCTGACTGAAGCTTTCTTT

D gene: NA
V gene: TRBV5-1
CDR3 length: 16
J gene: TRBJ2-6
clone size: few
CDR3 protein: CASSLVGSSGANVLTF
CDR3 DNA: TGCGCCAGCAGCTTGGTCGGTAGCTCTGGGGCCAACGTCCTGACTTTC

D gene: TRBD1
V gene: TRBV19
CDR3 length: 14
J gene: TRBJ1-1
clone size: NA
CDR3 protein: CASTLDRVGTEAFF
CDR3 DNA: TGTGCCAGTACCTTGGACAGGGTTGGAACTGAAGCTTTCTTT

D gene: TRBD1
V gene: TRBV27
CDR3 length: 13
J gene: TRBJ1-2
clone size: NA
CDR3 protein: CASSFNTGGGYTF
CDR3 DNA: TGTGCCAGCAGTTTTAATACAGGGGGCGGCTACACCTTC

D gene: TRBD1
V gene: TRBV18
CDR3 length: 17
J gene: TRBJ1-3
clone size: NA
CDR3 protein: CASSPGSVRGSGNTIYF
CDR3 DNA: TGTGCCAGCTCACCAGGATCGGTCAGGGGGTCTGGAAACACCATATATTTT

D gene: NA
V gene: TRBV1
CDR3 length: 16
J gene: TRBJ1-2
clone size: NA
CDR3 protein: CTSSQDGQGTNYGYTF
CDR3 DNA: TGCACCAGCAGCCAAGATGGACAGGGGACTAACTATGGCTACACCTTC

D gene: TRBD1
V gene: TRBV7-2
CDR3 length: 16
J gene: TRBJ2-7
clone size: NA
CDR3 protein: CASSLVGQGASYEQYF
CDR3 DNA: TGTGCCAGCAGCTTAGTCGGACAGGGGGCTTCCTACGAGCAGTACTTC

D gene: NA
V gene: TRBV5-1
CDR3 length: 13
J gene: TRBJ1-4
clone size: NA
CDR3 protein: CASSLDSGEKLFF
CDR3 DNA: TGCGCCAGCAGCTTGGATTCCGGGGAAAAACTGTTTTTT

D gene: NA
V gene: TRBV24-1
CDR3 length: 14
J gene: TRBJ1-2
clone size: NA
CDR3 protein: CATSGTGSNYGYTF
CDR3 DNA: TGTGCCACCAGCGGCACGGGAAGTAACTATGGCTACACCTTC

D gene: TRBD2
V gene: TRBV6-5
CDR3 length: 13
J gene: TRBJ2-7
clone size: NA
CDR3 protein: CAGKTSGGSEQYF
CDR3 DNA: TGTGCCGGCAAGACTAGCGGGGGCTCCGAGCAGTACTTC

D gene: NA
V gene: TRBV7-3
CDR3 length: 18
J gene: TRBJ2-2
clone size: NA
CDR3 protein: CASSLLASDRGGTGELFF
CDR3 DNA: TGTGCCAGCAGCTTACTTGCCAGCGACAGGGGAGGGACCGGGGAGCTGTTTTTT

D gene: NA
V gene: TRBV6-1
CDR3 length: 16
J gene: TRBJ2-7
clone size: many
CDR3 protein: CASSEDRLAVPEEQYF
CDR3 DNA: TGTGCCAGCAGTGAAGATAGGCTAGCTGTCCCGGAAGAGCAGTACTTC

D gene: TRBD1
V gene: TRBV10-3
CDR3 length: 16
J gene: TRBJ2-7
clone size: NA
CDR3 protein: CAISGRGTGGRYEQYF
CDR3 DNA: TGTGCCATCAGTGGACGTGGGACAGGGGGCAGGTACGAGCAGTACTTC

D gene: TRBD2
V gene: TRBV3-1/TRBV3-2
CDR3 length: 18
J gene: TRBJ2-1
clone size: NA
CDR3 protein: CASSPRVAGELAYNEQFF
CDR3 DNA: TGTGCCAGCAGCCCCCGGGTAGCGGGAGAATTAGCCTACAATGAGCAGTTCTTC

D gene: TRBD1
V gene: TRBV30
CDR3 length: 13
J gene: TRBJ2-2
clone size: NA
CDR3 protein: CAWSPGTARELFF
CDR3 DNA: TGTGCCTGGAGTCCCGGGACAGCAAGGGAGCTGTTTTTT

D gene: NA
V gene: TRBV7-9
CDR3 length: 15
J gene: TRBJ2-7
clone size: NA
CDR3 protein: CASRTDWGVGYEQYF
CDR3 DNA: TGTGCCAGCCGAACTGATTGGGGGGTAGGCTACGAGCAGTACTTC

D gene: NA
V gene: TRBV2
CDR3 length: 13
J gene: TRBJ1-2
clone size: NA
CDR3 protein: CASSEIRDYGYTF
CDR3 DNA: TGTGCCAGCAGTGAAATCCGGGATTATGGCTACACCTTC

D gene: NA
V gene: TRBV30
CDR3 length: 16
J gene: TRBJ1-2
clone size: NA
CDR3 protein: CAWSYITTISGYGYTF
CDR3 DNA: TGTGCCTGGAGTTACATTACAACCATCAGTGGCTATGGCTACACCTTC

D gene: TRBD1
V gene: TRBV18
CDR3 length: 13
J gene: TRBJ1-2
clone size: NA
CDR3 protein: CASSPRQGYGYTF
CDR3 DNA: TGTGCCAGCTCACCAAGACAGGGCTATGGCTACACCTTC

D gene: NA
V gene: TRBV6-5
CDR3 length: 13
J gene: TRBJ1-6
clone size: NA
CDR3 protein: CASSWGGNSPLHF
CDR3 DNA: TGTGCCAGCAGTTGGGGAGGTAATTCACCCCTCCACTTT